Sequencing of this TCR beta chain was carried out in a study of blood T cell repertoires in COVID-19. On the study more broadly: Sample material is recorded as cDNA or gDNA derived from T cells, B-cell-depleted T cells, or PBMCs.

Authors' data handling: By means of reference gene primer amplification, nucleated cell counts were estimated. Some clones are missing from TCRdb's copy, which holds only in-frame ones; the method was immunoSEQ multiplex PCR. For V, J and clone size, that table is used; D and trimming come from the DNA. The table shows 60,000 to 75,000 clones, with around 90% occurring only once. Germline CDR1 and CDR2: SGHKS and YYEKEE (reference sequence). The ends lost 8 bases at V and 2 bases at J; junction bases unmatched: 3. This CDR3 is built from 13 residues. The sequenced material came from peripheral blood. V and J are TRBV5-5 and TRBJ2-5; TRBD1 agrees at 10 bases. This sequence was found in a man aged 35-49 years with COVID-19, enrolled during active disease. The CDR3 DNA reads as TGTGCCAGTGGGACAGGGGATCAAGAGACCCAGTACTTC. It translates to CASGTGDQETQYF.